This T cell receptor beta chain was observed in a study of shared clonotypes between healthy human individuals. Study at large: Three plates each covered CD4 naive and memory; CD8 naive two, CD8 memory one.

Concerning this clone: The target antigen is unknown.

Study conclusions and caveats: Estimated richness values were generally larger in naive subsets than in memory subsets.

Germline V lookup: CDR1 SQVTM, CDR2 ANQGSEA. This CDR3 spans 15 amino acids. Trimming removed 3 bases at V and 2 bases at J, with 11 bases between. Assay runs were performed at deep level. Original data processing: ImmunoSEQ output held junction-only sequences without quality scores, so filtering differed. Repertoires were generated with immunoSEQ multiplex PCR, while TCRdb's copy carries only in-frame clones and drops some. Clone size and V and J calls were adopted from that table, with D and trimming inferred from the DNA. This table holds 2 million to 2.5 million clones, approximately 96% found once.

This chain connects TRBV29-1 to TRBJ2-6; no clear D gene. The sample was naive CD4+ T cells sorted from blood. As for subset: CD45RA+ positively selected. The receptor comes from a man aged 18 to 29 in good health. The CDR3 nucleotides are TGCAGCGTTGAGGTTACTGGGACTGGGGCCAACGTCCTGACTTTC. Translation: CSVEVTGTGANVLTF.